The sequence of this T cell receptor (beta chain) was determined in a study of T cell responses to AZD1222 COVID-19 vaccine. Only in-frame clones appear in the TCRdb table, and some are missing; sequencing was by immunoSEQ multiplex PCR. Among roughly 250,000 clones, approximately 95% were seen once, and the ten largest hold around 0.6%. About this clone: The target antigen is unknown.

Notes on the study in general: With dominance at 160-218 and 743-854, vaccine-associated CD4 TCRs spanned spike. Baseline seropositivity occurred in only a handful of AZD1222 recipients.

The TCR originated in an adult in good health. This material consisted of peripheral blood, taken on day 0 of AZD1222 vaccination.

The CDR3 bases are TGTGCCAGCGCCAGAGGCGGCAATCAGCCCCAGCATTTT. Translation: CASARGGNQPQHF. J is TRBJ1-5 and V is TRBV28; D is undetermined. V dropped 8 bases and J dropped 2 bases, with 10 bases sitting between them. The CDR3 sequence is 13 residues long. Per the germline V gene, CDR1 is MDHEN and CDR2 is SYDVKM. Full variable domain (remainder filled in from reference TRBV28 and TRBJ1-5): DVKVTQSSRYLVKRTGEKVFLECVQDMDHENMFWYRQDPGLGLRLIYFSYDVKMKEKGDIPEGYSVSREKKERFSLILESASTNQTSMYLCASARGGNQPQHFGDGTRLSIL.